This T cell receptor (beta chain) is drawn from a study of CD8 T cells in Susac syndrome. Random-hexamer reverse transcription was applied to roughly 0.45 to 1 ug RNA. An immunoSEQ multiplex PCR generated amplified TCR beta CDR3 products spanning 54 Vbeta and 13 Jbeta. TCRdb redid the calling of the immunoSEQ multiplex PCR reads with MiXCR, one entry per CDR3 protein. The sample lists a few hundred thousand distinct CDR3 sequences; approximately 95% were seen once. The sequenced sample consisted of CD4+ T cells from PBMCs. The clonotype comes from a human donor with multiple sclerosis.

CDR3 nucleotide sequence: TGTGCCAGCAGTGGAGGAGGACGCACTAATGAAAAACTGTTTTTT. Amino acids: CASSGGGRTNEKLFF. The V call is TRBV27, the J call TRBJ1-4, with D unclear. Looked up from germline, CDR1 is MNHEY and CDR2 is SMNVEV (reference sequence). Trimming stripped 5 bases from V and 2 bases from J, with 12 bases between. This CDR3 spans 15 amino acids.